One sample yielded the 6 T cell receptor beta chains listed below, sequenced in a study of T cell responses to AZD1222 COVID-19 vaccine. Some clones are missing from TCRdb's copy, which holds only in-frame ones; the method was immunoSEQ multiplex PCR. Counted here are over 100,000 clones, 80% to 90% occurring once; the ten biggest clones make up approximately 12%. Here the sequenced sample was peripheral blood, taken on day 0 of AZD1222 vaccination. The receptors derive from an adult in good health.

The CDR3 region is CASSPPGLNEKLFF. The CDR3 DNA reads TGTGCCAGCTCACCACCGGGACTTAATGAAAAACTGTTTTTT. The chain couples TRBV18 to TRBJ1-4, with D perhaps matching TRBD1 (5 bases). Trimming took off 0 bases at V and 4 bases at J, with 6 bases between the two ends. This CDR3 region has 14 residues. Germline CDR1 KGHSH, CDR2 LQKENI. Full variable domain (missing parts from reference TRBV18 and TRBJ1-4): NAGVMQNPRHLVRRRGQEARLRCSPMKGHSHVYWYRQLPEEGLKFMVYLQKENIIDESGMPKERFSAEFPKEGPSILRIQQVVRGDSAAYFCASSPPGLNEKLFFGSGTQLSVL.

The rearrangement links TRBV6-2 or TRBV6-3 to TRBJ1-2; TRBD1 agrees at 7 bases. The CDR3 length is 12 residues. The trim removed 2 bases at V and 8 bases at J, leaving 2 bases unmatched. The germline V gene encodes CDR1 MNHEY and CDR2 SVGEGT. The CDR3 loop reads CASSYLGQGYTF. The CDR3 DNA follows: TGTGCCAGCAGTTACCTGGGACAGGGCTACACCTTC.

The rearrangement links TRBV28 to TRBJ2-5; 7 nucleotides match TRBD2. This CDR3 spans 17 amino acids. V trimming: 7 bases; J trimming: 3 bases; junction bases outside the gene matches: 17. Per germline, CDR1 MDHEN and CDR2 SYDVKM. CDR3 amino acids: CASTRGRVLSYKETQYF. In DNA, the CDR3 is TGTGCCAGCACGCGGGGGAGGGTCTTATCGTATAAAGAGACCCAGTACTTC. Using reference TRBV28 and TRBJ2-5 for the parts outside the CDR3, the full variable domain is DVKVTQSSRYLVKRTGEKVFLECVQDMDHENMFWYRQDPGLGLRLIYFSYDVKMKEKGDIPEGYSVSREKKERFSLILESASTNQTSMYLCASTRGRVLSYKETQYFGPGTRLLVL.

This chain joins TRBV6-6 and TRBJ2-3; no clear D. Germline loops: CDR1 MNHNY, CDR2 SVGAGI (reference sequence). The V gene lost 7 bases and the J gene lost 2 bases, with 7 bases spanning the gap. CDR3 size: 12 residues. CDR3 amino acids: CASTDSTDTQYF. In DNA, the CDR3 is TGTGCCAGCACCGACTCCACAGATACGCAGTATTTT.

This chain links TRBV27 with TRBJ2-3, with D unclear. V lost 5 bases, J lost 4 bases, and 16 bases lay in between. The germline V gene encodes CDR1 MNHEY and CDR2 SMNVEV (reference sequence). The CDR3 extends over 15 amino acids. In DNA, the CDR3 is TGTGCCAGCAGTCTTAGTAGGAGTATCGCAGATACGCAGTATTTT. Its protein product is CASSLSRSIADTQYF.

This sequence joins TRBV6-5 and TRBJ2-4, with a weak D call TRBD1 (6 bases). This CDR3 comprises 13 residues. Per germline, CDR1 MNHEY and CDR2 SVGAGI. V was pared by 6 bases and J by 7 bases, with 13 bases between. The CDR3 reads CASSSTQGNIQYF. The CDR3 DNA sequence: TGTGCCAGCAGCAGTACCCAGGGGAACATTCAGTACTTC.